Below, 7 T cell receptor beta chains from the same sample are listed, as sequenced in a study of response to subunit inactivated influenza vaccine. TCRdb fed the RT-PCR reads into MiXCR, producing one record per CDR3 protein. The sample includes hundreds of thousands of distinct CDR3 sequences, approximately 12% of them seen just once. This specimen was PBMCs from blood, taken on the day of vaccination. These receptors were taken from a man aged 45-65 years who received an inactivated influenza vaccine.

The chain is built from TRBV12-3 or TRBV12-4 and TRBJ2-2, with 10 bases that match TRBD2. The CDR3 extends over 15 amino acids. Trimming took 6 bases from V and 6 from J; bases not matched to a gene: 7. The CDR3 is CASSLRLAGSGELFF. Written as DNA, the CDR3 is TGTGCCAGCAGCCTCCGACTAGCGGGTTCCGGGGAGCTGTTTTTT.

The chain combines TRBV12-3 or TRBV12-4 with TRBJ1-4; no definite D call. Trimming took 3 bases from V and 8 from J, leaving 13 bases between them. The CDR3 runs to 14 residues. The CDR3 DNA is TGTGCCAGCAGTTTGGGCCCTCGCGGAGAAAAACTGTTTTTT. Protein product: CASSLGPRGEKLFF.

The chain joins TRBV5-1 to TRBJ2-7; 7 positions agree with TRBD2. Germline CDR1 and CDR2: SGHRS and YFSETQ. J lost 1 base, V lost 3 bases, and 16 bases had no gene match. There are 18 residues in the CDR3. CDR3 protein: CASSWPASGRKGSYEQYF. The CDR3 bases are TGCGCCAGCAGCTGGCCGGCTAGCGGCAGAAAAGGGTCCTACGAGCAGTACTTC. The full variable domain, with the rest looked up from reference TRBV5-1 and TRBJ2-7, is KAGVTQTPRYLIKTRGQQVTLSCSPISGHRSVSWYQQTPGQGLQFLFEYFSETQRNKGNFPGRFSGRQFSNSRSEMNVSTLELGDSALYLCASSWPASGRKGSYEQYFGPGTRLTVT.

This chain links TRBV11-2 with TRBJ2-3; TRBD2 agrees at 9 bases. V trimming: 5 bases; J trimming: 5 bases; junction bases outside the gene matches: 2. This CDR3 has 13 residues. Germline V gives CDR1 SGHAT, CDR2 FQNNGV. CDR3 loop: CASSRTSVDTQYF. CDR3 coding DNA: TGTGCCAGCAGCAGGACTAGCGTAGATACGCAGTATTTT.

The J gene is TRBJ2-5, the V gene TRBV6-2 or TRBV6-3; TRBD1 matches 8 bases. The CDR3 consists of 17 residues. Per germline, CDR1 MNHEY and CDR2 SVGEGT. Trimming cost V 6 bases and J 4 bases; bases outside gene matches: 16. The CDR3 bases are TGTGCCAGCAGGCGCCGGACAGGGAACCCCCTCGGAGAGACCCAGTACTTC. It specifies CASRRRTGNPLGETQYF.

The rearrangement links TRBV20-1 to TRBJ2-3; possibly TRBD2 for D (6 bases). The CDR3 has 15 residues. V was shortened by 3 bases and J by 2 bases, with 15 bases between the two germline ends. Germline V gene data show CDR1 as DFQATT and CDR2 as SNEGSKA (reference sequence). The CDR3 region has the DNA TGCAGTGCTAGGGGAGGAGGGTCCTCCACAGATACGCAGTATTTT. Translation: CSARGGGSSTDTQYF.

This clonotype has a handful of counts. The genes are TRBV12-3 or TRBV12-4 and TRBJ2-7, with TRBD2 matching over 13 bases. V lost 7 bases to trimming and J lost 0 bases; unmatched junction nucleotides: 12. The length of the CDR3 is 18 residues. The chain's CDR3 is CASTETSGGPRSSYEQYF. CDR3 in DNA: TGTGCCAGCACCGAGACTAGCGGGGGGCCTAGATCCTCCTACGAGCAGTACTTC.